Presented here are 27 T cell receptor beta chains from one specimen sequenced in a study of CD8+ T cells in alopecia areata. Extraction and reverse transcription of RNA yielded cDNA as the sequencing template. Data came from immunoSEQ multiplex PCR; TCRdb stores just in-frame clones and leaves some out. The sample carries 65,000 to 75,000 clones, 40% to 50% recorded once. The sequencing used CD8+ T cells sorted from blood, collected at week 0. These receptors were collected from a human donor with alopecia areata.

V is TRBV7-9 and J is TRBJ2-7; D is undetermined. The CDR3 covers 13 residues. The germline gives CDR1 SEHNR, CDR2 FQNEAQ (reference sequence). V was trimmed by 0 bases and J by 2 bases, leaving 5 bases between them. This chain's CDR3 is CASSLAGTYEQYF. The CDR3, as DNA: TGTGCCAGCAGCTTAGCGGGAACCTACGAGCAGTACTTC.

In this sample, this clone turned up many times. The V gene is TRBV4-1, the J gene TRBJ2-7; D might be TRBD1 (5 bases). V was clipped by 0 bases and J by 5 bases, with 8 bases between them. Looked up from germline, CDR1 is MGHRA and CDR2 is YSYEKL. This CDR3 spans 13 amino acids. The CDR3 loop is CASSQDVGHEQYF. The CDR3 nucleotides are TGCGCCAGCAGCCAAGATGTGGGGCACGAGCAGTACTTC.

Of note for this clone: This may come from a read error, since a much larger clone is one base off. Other DNA sequences of this sample code for an identical CDR3. The chain is built from TRBV4-1 and TRBJ2-1; 7 bases are shared with TRBD2. CDR3 length: 16 amino acids. Trimming took 0 bases from V and 8 from J; bases not matched to a gene: 10. Germline values: CDR1 MGHRA, CDR2 YSYEKL. CDR3 in amino acids: CASSQEEGRGADEQFF. CDR3 coding DNA: TGCGCCAGCAGCCAAGAAGAGGGGAGGGGCGCCGATGAGCAGTTCTTC.

The V call is TRBV15, the J call TRBJ1-3, with a weak D call TRBD1 (5 bases). V was cut by 7 bases and J by 0 bases, with 10 bases left in between. This CDR3 has 14 amino acids. CDR1 and CDR2 (germline): LNHNV, YYDKDF (reference sequence). CDR3: CATTGDRSGNTIYF. CDR3 sequence (DNA): TGTGCCACCACGGGGGACCGCTCTGGAAACACCATATATTTT.

Written as DNA, the CDR3 is TGCAGCGGGAGGGACAGTTACACCGGGGAGCTGTTTTTT. Protein: CSGRDSYTGELFF. J is TRBJ2-2 and V is TRBV29-1; perhaps TRBD1 as D (7 bases). The V gene lost 7 bases and the J gene lost 3 bases, with 12 bases spanning the gap. The CDR3 sequence is 13 residues long. Germline CDR1 SQVTM, CDR2 ANQGSEA.

In nucleotides, the CDR3 is TGTGCCAGCAGCCCAGGGTACGAGCAGTACTTC. It yields the protein CASSPGYEQYF. The chain has TRBV9 and TRBJ2-7; the D gene is possibly TRBD1 (5 bases). The CDR3 covers 11 residues. Trimming removed 4 bases from V and 4 bases from J, with 6 bases in between. Germline-derived CDR1 and CDR2 are SGDLS and YYNGEE.

The chain uses TRBV27 and TRBJ1-2; unclear D gene. Germline V gene data show CDR1 as MNHEY and CDR2 as SMNVEV (reference sequence). CDR3 length equals 13 residues. V lost 6 bases and J 7 bases, leaving 15 bases between the germline ends. Here the CDR3 reads CASSVGGTSGYTF. The CDR3 region has the DNA TGTGCCAGCAGCGTGGGAGGAACCAGTGGCTACACCTTC.

In DNA form, the CDR3 reads TGCAGCGTTGTGGGACTAGCGGGAGCATCTGAGCAGTTCTTC. Translating it yields CSVVGLAGASEQFF. The gene calls are TRBV29-1 and TRBJ2-1, with 14 bases aligning to TRBD2. The trim removed 4 bases at V and 9 bases at J, leaving 5 bases unmatched. This CDR3 region has 14 residues. CDR1 is SQVTM and CDR2 is ANQGSEA in the germline V gene.

This chain uses TRBV7-2 with TRBJ1-5, with 8 nucleotides matching TRBD1. Unmatched junction bases numbered 15, after V lost 5 bases and J lost 6 bases. There are 17 residues in the CDR3. Germline V gives CDR1 SGHTA, CDR2 FQGNSA. The CDR3 here is CASSQDPRTGLGQPQHF. The CDR3 DNA sequence: TGTGCCAGCAGCCAAGATCCCAGGACAGGGTTAGGTCAGCCCCAGCATTTT.

This chain connects TRBV11-3 to TRBJ2-5; D gene uncertain. V lost 1 base to trimming and J lost 1 base, with 4 bases between them. Germline V gene lookup returns CDR1 SGHNT and CDR2 YENEEA. The CDR3 is 13 amino acids. This chain's CDR3 is CASSLGGQETQYF. CDR3 sequence (DNA): TGTGCCAGCAGCTTAGGCGGCCAAGAGACCCAGTACTTC.

This clone was seen more than once but under ten times. The chain has TRBV6-6 and TRBJ2-1; 12 nucleotides match TRBD1. V trimming: 4 bases; J trimming: 9 bases; junction bases outside the gene matches: 10. The V gene's germline CDR1 is MNHNY and CDR2 SVGAGI (reference sequence). CDR3 size: 16 residues. CDR3 bases: TGTGCCAGCAGTTCATTACCGGGACAGGGGGCCGGTGAGCAGTTCTTC. This translates into CASSSLPGQGAGEQFF.

CDR3 residues: CSVEGLAGVLRNEQFF. The CDR3, as DNA: TGCAGCGTTGAGGGATTAGCGGGAGTACTACGGAATGAGCAGTTCTTC. The V and J genes are TRBV29-1 and TRBJ2-1; 9 bases match TRBD2. The CDR3 spans 16 residues. Germline CDR1 reads SQVTM; CDR2 reads ANQGSEA. Unmatched junction bases numbered 13, after V lost 3 bases and J lost 7 bases.

The chain joins TRBV5-4 to TRBJ2-1; 12 nucleotides align to TRBD2. The CDR3 has 15 amino acids. The ends lost 6 bases at V and 5 bases at J; junction bases unmatched: 6. The germline gives CDR1 SGHNT, CDR2 YYREEE (reference sequence). The CDR3 protein is CASTSTSGRDNEQFF. DNA of the CDR3: TGTGCCAGCACATCGACTAGCGGGAGAGACAATGAGCAGTTCTTC.

CDR3 in amino acids: CASEGNGTGANVLTF. The DNA of the CDR3 is TGCGCCAGCGAAGGGAATGGGACTGGGGCCAACGTCCTGACTTTC. The chain joins TRBV5-1 to TRBJ2-6; D ambiguous. This CDR3 region has 15 residues. Trimming took off 7 bases at V and 2 bases at J, with 13 bases between the two ends. The germline V gene has CDR1 SGHRS and CDR2 YFSETQ.

This clone came up many times. Compared with germline, one end of the junction differs, possibly owing to a read error. The chain's CDR3 is CASSRTSPGRVF. In nucleotides, the CDR3 is TGTGCCAGCAGCCGCACCAGCCCCGGTCGTGTCTTC. This chain connects TRBV7-9 to TRBJ2-1, with unresolved D. Germline-derived CDR1 and CDR2 are SEHNR and FQNEAQ (reference sequence). This CDR3 comprises 12 residues.

This clone has only one observation. The rearrangement links TRBV29-1 to TRBJ2-2, with D tentatively TRBD1 or TRBD2 (5 bases each). Trimming removed 7 bases from V and 4 bases from J, with 13 bases in between. This CDR3 is built from 13 residues. Per germline, CDR1 SQVTM and CDR2 ANQGSEA. This CDR3 is CSGSSGTTGELFF. Written as DNA, the CDR3 is TGCAGCGGATCATCAGGGACCACCGGGGAGCTGTTTTTT.

The chain carries TRBV28 and TRBJ2-7; the D gene is possibly TRBD1 (6 bases). CDR1 and CDR2 (germline): MDHEN, SYDVKM. V gave up 7 bases and J gave up 4 bases, with 17 bases separating them. CDR3 length equals 14 residues. CDR3 sequence: CASTARDIGYEQYF. CDR3 coding DNA: TGTGCCAGCACCGCCAGGGACATAGGATACGAGCAGTACTTC.

The chain couples TRBV30 to TRBJ2-1; D call uncertain. V lost 5 bases, J lost 3 bases, and 8 bases lay in between. The CDR3 sequence is 12 residues long. CDR1 is GTSNPN, CDR2 SVGIG, per germline (reference sequence). The CDR3 is CAWAVSYNEQFF. In DNA form, the CDR3 reads TGTGCCTGGGCGGTCAGCTACAATGAGCAGTTCTTC.

V is TRBV4-1 and J is TRBJ2-5; D is perhaps TRBD1 (5 bases). Trimming left V 1 base short and J 4 bases short, with 13 bases between. Germline CDR1 and CDR2: MGHRA and YSYEKL. This CDR3 spans 15 amino acids. The CDR3: CASSQVQGPSETQYF. CDR3 in DNA: TGCGCCAGCAGCCAAGTTCAGGGCCCCTCAGAGACCCAGTACTTC.

This sequence joins TRBV19 and TRBJ2-7; 7 bases line up with TRBD1. With 2 bases clipped from V and 4 bases from J, the junction kept 5 bases outside the gene matches. The germline V gene encodes CDR1 LNHDA and CDR2 SQIVND (reference sequence). This CDR3 has 14 residues. In DNA, the CDR3 is TGTGCCAGTAGTATACGGGGACAGTTTTACGAGCAGTACTTC. Its translation: CASSIRGQFYEQYF.

The chain recombines TRBV29-1 with TRBJ2-7; 8 bases map to TRBD2. With V trimmed by 7 bases and J by 2 bases, 10 bases remained unmatched. This CDR3 has 14 amino acids. Germline CDR1 SQVTM, CDR2 ANQGSEA. The DNA of the CDR3 is TGCAGCGCCGACGGGGGGGGAGCCACCTACGAGCAGTACTTC. Translation gives CSADGGGATYEQYF.

The rearrangement links TRBV29-1 to TRBJ1-1; D not resolved. CDR1 is SQVTM, CDR2 ANQGSEA, per germline. The CDR3 covers 11 residues. Trimming took off 7 bases at V and 1 base at J, with 7 bases between the two ends. The CDR3 region has the DNA TGCAGCGCGAGGTGGAACACTGAAGCTTTCTTT. Its translation is CSARWNTEAFF. Filled out from reference TRBV29-1 and TRBJ1-1, the complete variable domain reads SAVISQKPSRDICQRGTSLTIQCQVDSQVTMMFWYRQQPGQSLTLIATANQGSEATYESGFVIDKFPISRPNLTFSTLTVSNMSPEDSSIYLCSARWNTEAFFGQGTRLTVV.

The chain employs TRBV9 and TRBJ2-7, with 7 bases identical to TRBD2. J was trimmed by 4 bases and V by 3 bases; bases with no gene match: 4. The CDR3 length is 13 residues. Germline V lookup: CDR1 SGDLS, CDR2 YYNGEE. CDR3 DNA: TGTGCCAGCAGCGGGACTAGTGGGTACGAGCAGTACTTC. Amino acids: CASSGTSGYEQYF.

This clone was counted a few times. Its ends do not fully match the called genes, so a read error is possible. The chain uses TRBV6-1 and TRBJ1-1, with TRBD1 matching 7 bases. Germline V CDR1 and CDR2: MNHNS, SASEGT. This CDR3 has 13 residues. The chain's CDR3 is CAGRLQGITEAFF. CDR3 DNA sequence: TGTGCCGGCAGACTACAGGGGATCACTGAAGCTTTCTTT.

The V call is TRBV29-1, the J call TRBJ2-7; a weak D match, TRBD1 (5 bases). The CDR3 runs 13 residues. Deletions cut 0 bases from V and 3 bases from J, with 9 bases between. CDR1 and CDR2 from the germline V gene are SQVTM and ANQGSEA. Here the CDR3 DNA reads TGCAGCGTTGAAGATCGTGACAGCTACGAGCAGTACTTC. Amino acid sequence: CSVEDRDSYEQYF.

The chain employs TRBV15 and TRBJ1-1; TRBD1 matches at 7 bases. The CDR3 runs 15 residues. Germline assignment: CDR1 LNHNV and CDR2 YYDKDF (reference sequence). V was pared by 3 bases and J by 2 bases, with 6 bases of the junction left unmatched. CDR3 sequence: CATSSSRTGNTEAFF. As DNA, the CDR3 is TGTGCCACCAGCAGTTCAAGGACAGGAAACACTGAAGCTTTCTTT.

This chain uses TRBV29-1 with TRBJ2-3; the D gene could be TRBD1 or TRBD2 (5 bases each). The CDR3 covers 15 residues. Looked up from germline, CDR1 is SQVTM and CDR2 is ANQGSEA. Trimming took off 3 bases at V and 1 base at J, with 14 bases between the two ends. Written as DNA, the CDR3 is TGCAGCGTTGACTTCCGGGGCTCGGGCACAGATACGCAGTATTTT. Protein sequence: CSVDFRGSGTDTQYF.